This entry describes one T cell receptor beta chain. Measured with immunoSEQ multiplex PCR; TCRdb has only the in-frame clones, and not every one. The profile shows about 210,000 clones, around 85% of them singletons. The V end lost 4 bases, the J end lost 2 bases, and 5 bases lay between the germline ends. From germline, CDR1 is SEHNR and CDR2 FQNEAQ (reference sequence). There are 12 residues in the CDR3. This sample was included in a study of blood T cell repertoires in COVID-19. The source material was peripheral blood. The chain joins TRBV7-9 to TRBJ1-2; D unresolved. This receptor was identified in a woman aged 70-85 years with COVID-19, enrolled during active disease. The CDR3 DNA reads as TGTGCCAGCAGCTACATAAACTATGGCTACACCTTC. Translating gives CASSYINYGYTF.